Here is one T cell receptor (beta chain) with its context. Clones were sequenced by immunoSEQ multiplex PCR, and TCRdb holds only the in-frame ones, with some missing. The sample lists approximately 100,000 clones; 88% were seen once. The source of the sample is a study of T cell responses to AZD1222 COVID-19 vaccine. The CDR3 has 17 amino acids. V shed 4 bases, J shed 5 bases, and the junction held 13 bases outside the gene matches. The chain recombines TRBV5-3 with TRBJ2-1; 9 positions match TRBD2. TRBV5-3 falls under the ORF class, with uncertain function. This TCR was recovered from an adult in good health. The sample in question was peripheral blood, obtained on day 0 of AZD1222 vaccination. The DNA of the CDR3 is TGTGCCAGAAGCCTTGACCGTAGCGGGAGTAACGACAATGAGCAGTTCTTC. Protein product: CARSLDRSGSNDNEQFF.